A single sample gave rise to the 25 T cell receptor beta chains below, sequenced in a study of beta chain features in type 1 diabetes. Overall study findings and caveats: Shortening that was moderate but significant affected the TCRB CDR3s of Type 1 diabetes patients in all four CD4+ subsets.

What these receptors recognize is not known. The sequenced template was cDNA made from the entire isolated RNA. Assay used: immunoSEQ multiplex PCR; TCRdb lists only in-frame clones, some missing. The sample records about 740,000 clones, around 15% being singletons. Sequencing was done on a sample of naive CD4+ T cells from blood. Receptors were obtained from a man aged 18 to 30 with type 1 diabetes.

This clone has only a few counts. This chain uses TRBV25-1 with TRBJ2-5; D unresolved. Trimming took off 2 bases at V and 5 bases at J, with 0 bases between the two ends. The CDR3 runs to 10 residues. Germline CDR1 reads MGHDK; CDR2 reads SYGVNS. In DNA, the CDR3 is TGTGCCAGCAGTGAAGAGACCCAGTACTTC. As protein: CASSEETQYF.

The rearrangement links TRBV29-1 to TRBJ1-2; TRBD1 is a possible D gene (6 bases). The CDR3 has 12 amino acids. CDR1 SQVTM and CDR2 ANQGSEA come from the germline V gene. With 4 bases removed from V and 4 bases from J, the gap between germline ends came to 10 bases. CDR3 sequence reads: CSVGGGRYGYTF. The CDR3 DNA follows: TGCAGCGTTGGGGGGGGCCGCTATGGCTACACCTTC.

This clone was seen a few times. This sequence joins TRBV10-3 and TRBJ2-1; TRBD1 might be the D (5 bases). The CDR3 sequence is 13 residues long. V lost 2 bases and J 7 bases, leaving 9 bases between the germline ends. Per germline, CDR1 ENHRY and CDR2 SYGVKD. The CDR3 bases are TGTGCCATCAGTGAGGCCAGGGCAAATGAGCAGTTCTTC. This translates into CAISEARANEQFF.

This clone was found a few times. This chain uses TRBV10-3 with TRBJ1-6; TRBD1 is a possible D gene (5 bases). Germline CDR1 ENHRY, CDR2 SYGVKD. The CDR3 extends over 12 amino acids. The CDR3 spells CATGGGSIPLHF. Here the CDR3 DNA reads TGTGCTACGGGGGGTGGAAGTATACCCCTCCACTTT.

The chain links TRBV2 to TRBJ2-3; D gene unclear. The CDR3 extends over 15 amino acids. CDR1 and CDR2 from the germline V gene are SNHLY and FYNNEI. Trimming shortened V by 7 bases and J by 1 base, and 15 bases separated the two germline ends. The CDR3: CASNPSQTRTDTQYF. CDR3 nucleotides: TGTGCCAGCAATCCCTCCCAGACACGCACAGATACGCAGTATTTT.

In its sample, this clone was seen a few times. The CDR3 sequence: CALKQGPTNTGELFF. CDR3 in DNA: TGTGCCTTAAAACAGGGGCCAACCAACACCGGGGAGCTGTTTTTT. V is TRBV7-2 and J is TRBJ2-2; 7 bases agree with TRBD1. The CDR3 runs to 15 residues. Germline assignment: CDR1 SGHTA and CDR2 FQGNSA. V dropped 11 bases and J dropped 2; count of bases not matched to a gene: 11. Together with reference TRBV7-2 and TRBJ2-2, the CDR3 gives the full variable domain: GAGVSQSPSNKVTEKGKDVELRCDPISGHTALYWYRQSLGQGLEFLIYFQGNSAPDKSGLPSDRFSAERTGGSVSTLTIQRTQQEDSAVYLCALKQGPTNTGELFFGEGSRLTVL.

The chain has TRBV6-1 and TRBJ1-2; D not resolved. Germline values: CDR1 MNHNS, CDR2 SASEGT. The CDR3 runs to 13 residues. The V end was cut by 7 bases, the J end by 0 bases, with 9 bases between. CDR3 residues: CASTPGTNYGYTF. CDR3 DNA sequence: TGTGCCAGCACCCCAGGAACTAACTATGGCTACACCTTC.

This clone was detected a few times. This chain joins TRBV27 and TRBJ1-1; D might be TRBD1 (6 bases). The germline V gene encodes CDR1 MNHEY and CDR2 SMNVEV (reference sequence). This CDR3 has 15 amino acids. With 5 bases removed from V and 1 base from J, the gap between germline ends came to 14 bases. The CDR3 bases are TGTGCCAGCAGTACGCGCCGGACAGCGAACACTGAAGCTTTCTTT. Its translation is CASSTRRTANTEAFF.

This clone occurred a few times. This chain links TRBV10-3 with TRBJ1-1; the D is unclear. CDR3 length equals 13 residues. CDR1 and CDR2 from the germline V gene are ENHRY and SYGVKD. The V gene lost 3 bases and the J gene lost 4 bases, with 9 bases spanning the gap. The CDR3 nucleotides are TGTGCCATCAGTGAAATGTCGAGCACTGAAGCTTTCTTT. Protein sequence: CAISEMSSTEAFF.

The rearrangement links TRBV10-2 to TRBJ2-1, with 11 bases that match TRBD1. Unmatched junction bases numbered 3, after V lost 5 bases and J lost 9 bases. Germline CDR1 reads WSHSY; CDR2 reads SAAADI. There are 13 residues in the CDR3. The CDR3 DNA sequence: TGCGCCAGCAGTCGGACAGGGGGCGGTGAGCAGTTCTTC. This encodes CASSRTGGGEQFF.

This sequence joins TRBV5-4 and TRBJ2-5; 11 nucleotides match TRBD2. Germline V gene sequence: CDR1 SGHNT, CDR2 YYREEE (reference sequence). The CDR3 sequence is 18 residues long. Trimming removed 4 bases from V and 5 bases from J; junction bases left unmatched: 16. CDR3 sequence: CASSAKLAGGTPLETQYF. The DNA for the CDR3 is TGTGCCAGCAGCGCAAAGCTAGCGGGGGGAACCCCGTTGGAGACCCAGTACTTC.

The DNA of the CDR3 is TGTGCCTGGAGTGGCTGGGGAGTGAACACTGAAGCTTTCTTT. It encodes CAWSGWGVNTEAFF. This chain joins TRBV30 and TRBJ1-1; D is unresolved. This CDR3 has 14 amino acids. Looked up from germline, CDR1 is GTSNPN and CDR2 is SVGIG (reference sequence). The V and J ends lost 1 base and 0 bases respectively, with 9 bases between them.

This clone was found a few times. The V gene is TRBV30, the J gene TRBJ1-5, with D possibly matching TRBD1 (6 bases). Germline CDR1 GTSNPN, CDR2 SVGIG (reference sequence). CDR3 length: 15 residues. Trimming left V 6 bases short and J 6 bases short, with 21 bases between. As DNA, the CDR3 is TGTGCCTGCGCACACCCGGGGGGGGCTGGTCAGCCCCAGCATTTT. Translation gives CACAHPGGAGQPQHF.

The genes are TRBV7-2 and TRBJ2-7, with D possibly being TRBD1 (6 bases). Per germline, CDR1 SGHTA and CDR2 FQGNSA. This CDR3 is 15 amino acids long. Trimming removed 1 base from V and 3 bases from J, with 13 bases in between. CDR3 coding DNA: TGTGCCAGCAGCTTAGAAGGGGGTTCCAACTACGAGCAGTACTTC. Protein product: CASSLEGGSNYEQYF.

This clone showed up just a few times. The chain recombines TRBV23-1 with TRBJ2-3; D gene ambiguous. Being an ORF, TRBV23-1 has a function that is uncertain. Trimming took 9 bases from V and 3 from J, leaving 16 bases between them. The CDR3 is 14 amino acids. CDR3 loop: CARVGPKGTDTQYF. The CDR3 DNA reads TGCGCCAGAGTAGGGCCAAAGGGAACAGATACGCAGTATTTT.

The rearrangement links TRBV6-5 to TRBJ1-2; the D gene is possibly TRBD1 (5 bases). Trimming cost V 5 bases and J 4 bases, with 17 bases left between them. The CDR3 length is 15 residues. The germline V gene encodes CDR1 MNHEY and CDR2 SVGAGI. In nucleotides, the CDR3 is TGTGCCAGCAGTCAGACGTCCGGGACGTCCTATGGCTACACCTTC. Translating gives CASSQTSGTSYGYTF.

About this clone itself: The sample contains more than one DNA sequence encoding this CDR3. The chain is built from TRBV9 and TRBJ1-2; D perhaps matches TRBD1 (6 bases). Germline lookup yields CDR1 SGDLS and CDR2 YYNGEE. The length of the CDR3 is 13 residues. Trimming stripped 2 bases from V and 2 bases from J, with 7 bases between. CDR3: CASSVQGNYGYTF. CDR3 DNA: TGTGCCAGCAGCGTCCAGGGGAACTATGGCTACACCTTC.

This chain uses TRBV29-1 with TRBJ1-5, with unresolved D. CDR1 and CDR2 (germline): SQVTM, ANQGSEA. The CDR3 loop spans 14 amino acids. The V end lost 6 bases, the J end lost 3 bases, and 15 bases lay between the germline ends. Written as DNA, the CDR3 is TGCAGCGTCCCGGGAGGGAATTTCAATCAGCCCCAGCATTTT. Residues: CSVPGGNFNQPQHF.

There are a few counts of this clone. The chain has TRBV29-1 and TRBJ1-1; tentative D call: TRBD1 (6 bases). CDR1 SQVTM and CDR2 ANQGSEA come from the germline V gene. V shed 4 bases and J shed 4 bases, with 13 bases lying between them. This CDR3 has 13 residues. The CDR3 reads CSVGGGLGTEAFF. The CDR3 DNA reads TGCAGCGTTGGCGGGGGGCTTGGCACTGAAGCTTTCTTT. Full variable domain (missing parts from reference TRBV29-1 and TRBJ1-1): SAVISQKPSRDICQRGTSLTIQCQVDSQVTMMFWYRQQPGQSLTLIATANQGSEATYESGFVIDKFPISRPNLTFSTLTVSNMSPEDSSIYLCSVGGGLGTEAFFGQGTRLTVV.

The chain uses TRBV5-6 and TRBJ2-3; possible D gene TRBD2, 6 bases. Trimming took 4 bases from V and 1 from J, leaving 16 bases between them. This CDR3 has 16 amino acids. Germline V gene sequence: CDR1 SGHDT, CDR2 YYEEEE. CDR3 region: CASSPTSGVGTDTQYF. The CDR3 nucleotides read TGTGCCAGCAGCCCGACGTCGGGGGTAGGCACAGATACGCAGTATTTT. Variable domain in full (rest from reference TRBV5-6 and TRBJ2-3): DAGVTQSPTHLIKTRGQQVTLRCSPKSGHDTVSWYQQALGQGPQFIFQYYEEEERQRGNFPDRFSGHQFPNYSSELNVNALLLGDSALYLCASSPTSGVGTDTQYFGPGTRLTVL.

The chain links TRBV28 to TRBJ1-1; no definite D call. Germline CDR1 MDHEN, CDR2 SYDVKM. This CDR3 region has 11 residues. V lost 6 bases and J lost 5, with 7 bases in between. CDR3 sequence (DNA): TGTGCCAGCAGAGTTTGGACTGAAGCTTTCTTT. This translates into CASRVWTEAFF.

The table lists this clone with a few counts. The junction shows a germline mismatch at one end, possibly a read error. The V call is TRBV14, the J call TRBJ1-1; D possibly corresponds to TRBD1 (6 bases). The CDR3 runs 16 residues. Per the germline V gene, CDR1 is SGHDN and CDR2 is FVKESK. Here the CDR3 reads CASSQTPSGTGTGAFF. In DNA form, the CDR3 reads TGTGCCAGCAGCCAAACACCCTCGGGAACAGGGACTGGAGCTTTCTTT.

The chain has TRBV27 and TRBJ1-4, with 7 bases identical to TRBD1. This CDR3 comprises 14 residues. Germline values: CDR1 MNHEY, CDR2 SMNVEV (reference sequence). J lost 5 bases, V lost 5 bases, and 5 bases had no gene match. CDR3 sequence reads: CASSPGTANEKLFF. CDR3 sequence (DNA): TGTGCCAGCAGTCCCGGGACAGCCAATGAAAAACTGTTTTTT.

This clone was observed a few times. The V and J genes are TRBV11-3 and TRBJ1-6; 7 nucleotides agree with TRBD1. V gave up 4 bases and J gave up 11 bases; unmatched junction bases: 2. Germline V gene sequence: CDR1 SGHNT, CDR2 YENEEA. CDR3 size: 12 residues. The CDR3 DNA sequence: TGTGCCAGCAGCTCCCAGGGGGCACCCCTCCACTTT. Protein product: CASSSQGAPLHF.

This clone was counted only a few times. The J gene is TRBJ1-5, the V gene TRBV4-1, with no clear D. V lost 2 bases and J lost 2, with 10 bases in between. The CDR3 is made up of 15 amino acids. Germline CDR1 is MGHRA and CDR2 is YSYEKL. The CDR3 bases are TGCGCCAGCAGCCAACAGCGCGGCGGCAATCAGCCCCAGCATTTT. Amino acid sequence: CASSQQRGGNQPQHF.